This T cell receptor beta chain was found in a study of a mutant IDH1 vaccine in newly diagnosed glioma. Whole-study context: The treated group averaged approximately 42 years old and was about 60% male, roughly 38% female. Week 47 marked visit V13, whereas week 35 marked visit V12.

Sequencing used immunoSEQ multiplex PCR; TCRdb keeps in-frame clones, though not all of them. This sample carries about 56,000 clones, 86% of them seen once, and the ten largest clones take roughly 1.6%. Time point in this sample: week 35, safety follow-up. Doses consisted of 300 ug of mutant IDH1 20-mer peptide each, paired with topical imiquimod. Donors' newly diagnosed IDH1-mutant WHO grade 3 or 4 astrocytomas lacked nuclear ATRX. Concerning this clone itself: Its specificity is not known.

This TCR derives from a man aged 40-49 years with glioma. The sequences come from PBMCs, collected from a glioma patient whose treatment included an IDH1 peptide vaccine.

The CDR3 reads CASSLLDRKETQYF. Here the CDR3 DNA reads TGTGCCAGCAGTTTATTGGACAGAAAAGAGACCCAGTACTTC. The V and J genes are TRBV27 and TRBJ2-5; TRBD1 is a possible D gene (6 bases). Germline assignment: CDR1 MNHEY and CDR2 SMNVEV (reference sequence). CDR3 length: 14 amino acids. Between the trimmed V and J ends, which lost 1 base and 3 bases, there was a span of 9 bases.